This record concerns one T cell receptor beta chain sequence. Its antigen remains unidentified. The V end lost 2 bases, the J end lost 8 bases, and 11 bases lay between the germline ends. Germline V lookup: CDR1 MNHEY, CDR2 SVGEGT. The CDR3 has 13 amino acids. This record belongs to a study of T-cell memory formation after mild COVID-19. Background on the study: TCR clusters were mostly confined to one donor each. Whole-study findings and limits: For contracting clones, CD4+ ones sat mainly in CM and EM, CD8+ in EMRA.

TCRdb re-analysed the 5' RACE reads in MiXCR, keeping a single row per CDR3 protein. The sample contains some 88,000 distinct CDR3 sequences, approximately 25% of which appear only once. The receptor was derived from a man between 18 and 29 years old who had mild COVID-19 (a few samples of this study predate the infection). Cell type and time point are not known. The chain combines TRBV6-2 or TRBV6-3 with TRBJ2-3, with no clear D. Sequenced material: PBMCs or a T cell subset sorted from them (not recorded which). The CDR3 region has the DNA TGTGCCAGCAGTTACACCGGCGGCGGTACGCAGTATTTT. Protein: CASSYTGGGTQYF.